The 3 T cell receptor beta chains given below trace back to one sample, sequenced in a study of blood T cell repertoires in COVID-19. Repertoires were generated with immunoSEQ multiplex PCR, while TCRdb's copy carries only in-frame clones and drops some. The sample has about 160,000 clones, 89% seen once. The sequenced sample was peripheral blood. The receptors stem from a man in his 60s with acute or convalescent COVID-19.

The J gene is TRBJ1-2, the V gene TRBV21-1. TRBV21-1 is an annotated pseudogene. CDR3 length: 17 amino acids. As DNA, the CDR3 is TGTGCCAGCAGCAAAGTTCGCACCGGGGAGGGAGCCTATGGCTACACCTTC. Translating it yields CASSKVRTGEGAYGYTF.

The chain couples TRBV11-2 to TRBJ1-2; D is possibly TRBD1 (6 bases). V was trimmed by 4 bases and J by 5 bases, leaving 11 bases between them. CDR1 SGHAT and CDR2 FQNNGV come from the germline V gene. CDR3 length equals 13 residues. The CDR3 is CASSSGQLYGYTF. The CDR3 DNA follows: TGTGCCAGCAGCTCTGGACAGTTATATGGCTACACCTTC.

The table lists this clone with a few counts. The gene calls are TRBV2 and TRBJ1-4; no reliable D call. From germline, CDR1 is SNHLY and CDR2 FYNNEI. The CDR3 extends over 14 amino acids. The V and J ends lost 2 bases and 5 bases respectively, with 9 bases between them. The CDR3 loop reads CASSENSQNEKLFF. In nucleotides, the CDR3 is TGTGCCAGCAGTGAAAACAGCCAGAATGAAAAACTGTTTTTT.